Listed below are T cell receptor beta chains from one sample, sequenced in a study of blood T cell repertoires in COVID-19. Libraries were prepared by immunoSEQ multiplex PCR; TCRdb keeps only in-frame clonotypes and omits some of them. The sample holds fewer than 300,000 clones; nearly 90% are singletons and the top ten take just under 9.5%. Input material: peripheral blood. The receptor source for this set is a man younger than 35 with active or convalescent COVID-19. The CDR3 runs from the conserved cysteine through the conserved F or W. The order of the fields is J gene, V gene, clone size, D gene, CDR3 protein, CDR3 DNA. D genes are given only for firm matches. Clone size is given for some rows only: seen once, a few or many times, or a class if the clone is expanded.

J gene: TRBJ2-7; V gene: TRBV19; clone size: -; D gene: TRBD2; CDR3 protein: CASRPVAGSYEQYF; CDR3 DNA: TGTGCCAGCCGACCGGTAGCGGGCTCCTACGAGCAGTACTTC
J gene: TRBJ1-4; V gene: TRBV27; clone size: -; D gene: -; CDR3 protein: CASSPFWGGLSTGNEKLFF; CDR3 DNA: TGTGCCAGCAGCCCTTTCTGGGGGGGACTAAGCACCGGTAATGAAAAACTGTTTTTT
J gene: TRBJ2-3; V gene: TRBV5-1; clone size: -; D gene: -; CDR3 protein: CASSLGLPSTDTQYF; CDR3 DNA: TGCGCCAGCAGCTTGGGACTACCTAGCACAGATACGCAGTATTTT
J gene: TRBJ2-6; V gene: TRBV11-3; clone size: -; D gene: -; CDR3 protein: CASSLGANRVVPGANVLTF; CDR3 DNA: TGTGCCAGCAGCTTAGGGGCCAACAGGGTAGTTCCTGGGGCCAACGTCCTGACTTTC
J gene: TRBJ2-1; V gene: TRBV20-1; clone size: -; D gene: TRBD2; CDR3 protein: CSASLGLDYNEQFF; CDR3 DNA: TGCAGTGCTAGTCTGGGACTAGATTACAATGAGCAGTTCTTC
J gene: TRBJ2-7; V gene: TRBV12-3/TRBV12-4; clone size: -; D gene: -; CDR3 protein: CASSFGSEQYF; CDR3 DNA: TGTGCCAGCAGTTTTGGCAGCGAGCAGTACTTC
J gene: TRBJ1-3; V gene: TRBV7-9; clone size: -; D gene: -; CDR3 protein: CASSAFSGNTIYF; CDR3 DNA: TGTGCCAGCAGCGCGTTCTCTGGAAACACCATATATTTT
J gene: TRBJ1-5; V gene: TRBV2; clone size: -; D gene: -; CDR3 protein: CASSVVQGNQPQHF; CDR3 DNA: TGTGCCAGCAGTGTAGTCCAAGGCAATCAGCCCCAGCATTTT
J gene: TRBJ1-5; V gene: TRBV27; clone size: -; D gene: TRBD1; CDR3 protein: CASSRQGAHQPQHF; CDR3 DNA: TGTGCCAGCAGTCGCCAGGGGGCCCATCAGCCCCAGCATTTT
J gene: TRBJ2-7; V gene: TRBV27; clone size: many; D gene: TRBD1; CDR3 protein: CASSFSTGGKYEQYF; CDR3 DNA: TGTGCCAGCAGTTTTTCGACAGGGGGCAAGTACGAGCAGTACTTC
J gene: TRBJ1-2; V gene: TRBV19; clone size: few; D gene: -; CDR3 protein: CASSITQGGYGYTF; CDR3 DNA: TGTGCCAGTAGTATAACCCAAGGGGGCTATGGCTACACCTTC
J gene: TRBJ2-2; V gene: TRBV4-3; clone size: -; D gene: -; CDR3 protein: CASSQDLNGGATGELFF; CDR3 DNA: TGCGCCAGCAGCCAAGATCTCAACGGCGGGGCGACCGGGGAGCTGTTTTTT
J gene: TRBJ2-6; V gene: TRBV18; clone size: -; D gene: TRBD1; CDR3 protein: CASSPGTGPFSGANVLTF; CDR3 DNA: TGTGCCAGCTCACCAGGGACAGGACCCTTCTCTGGGGCCAACGTCCTGACTTTC
J gene: TRBJ1-1; V gene: TRBV9; clone size: -; D gene: -; CDR3 protein: CASSVGMNTEAFF; CDR3 DNA: TGTGCCAGCAGCGTCGGGATGAACACTGAAGCTTTCTTT
J gene: TRBJ1-2; V gene: TRBV4-1; clone size: -; D gene: TRBD1; CDR3 protein: CASSLYRGGGTYGYTF; CDR3 DNA: TGCGCCAGCAGCTTATACAGGGGTGGGGGGACCTATGGCTACACCTTC
J gene: TRBJ2-7; V gene: TRBV9; clone size: -; D gene: -; CDR3 protein: CASSVDLLNYEQYF; CDR3 DNA: TGTGCCAGCAGCGTAGACTTACTAAACTACGAGCAGTACTTC
J gene: TRBJ2-3; V gene: TRBV27; clone size: -; D gene: TRBD1; CDR3 protein: CASDGTGGRTSTDTQYF; CDR3 DNA: TGTGCCAGCGATGGGACAGGGGGCAGAACTAGCACAGATACGCAGTATTTT
J gene: TRBJ1-5; V gene: TRBV19; clone size: -; D gene: -; CDR3 protein: CASSPETDSNQPQHF; CDR3 DNA: TGTGCCAGTAGTCCCGAGACAGATAGCAATCAGCCCCAGCATTTT
J gene: TRBJ1-1; V gene: TRBV12-3/TRBV12-4; clone size: -; D gene: -; CDR3 protein: CASRATRNTEAFF; CDR3 DNA: TGTGCCAGCAGGGCAACACGGAACACTGAAGCTTTCTTT
J gene: TRBJ1-5; V gene: TRBV5-5; clone size: few; D gene: TRBD1; CDR3 protein: CASSLDRGPLYSNQPQHF; CDR3 DNA: TGTGCCAGCAGTCTAGACAGGGGCCCTCTTTATAGCAATCAGCCCCAGCATTTT
J gene: TRBJ1-1; V gene: TRBV5-1; clone size: -; D gene: -; CDR3 protein: CASSLPGGVSGTEAFF; CDR3 DNA: TGCGCCAGCAGCTTGCCCGGCGGGGTTTCGGGCACTGAAGCTTTCTTT
J gene: TRBJ1-1; V gene: TRBV15; clone size: -; D gene: TRBD1; CDR3 protein: CATSRDNEPGQGNTEAFF; CDR3 DNA: TGTGCCACCAGCAGAGATAACGAGCCGGGACAGGGAAACACTGAAGCTTTCTTT
J gene: TRBJ2-3; V gene: TRBV5-1; clone size: -; D gene: -; CDR3 protein: CASSLAGVTDTQYF; CDR3 DNA: TGCGCCAGCAGCTTGGCGGGTGTCACAGATACGCAGTATTTT
J gene: TRBJ2-1; V gene: TRBV7-9; clone size: few; D gene: -; CDR3 protein: CASSRLEPNPNNEQFF; CDR3 DNA: TGTGCCAGCAGCCGACTAGAACCTAACCCCAACAATGAGCAGTTCTTC
J gene: TRBJ2-7; V gene: TRBV9; clone size: -; D gene: TRBD1; CDR3 protein: CASSLQGVSSEQYF; CDR3 DNA: TGTGCCAGCAGCCTCCAGGGGGTGTCTTCCGAGCAGTACTTC
J gene: TRBJ1-5; V gene: TRBV3-1/TRBV3-2; clone size: once; D gene: -; CDR3 protein: CASSQDSTGQPQHF; CDR3 DNA: TGTGCCAGCAGCCAAGATAGTACCGGTCAGCCCCAGCATTTT
J gene: TRBJ2-3; V gene: TRBV6-4; clone size: -; D gene: -; CDR3 protein: CASSETGGESDTQYF; CDR3 DNA: TGTGCCAGCAGTGAGACGGGGGGCGAATCAGATACGCAGTATTTT